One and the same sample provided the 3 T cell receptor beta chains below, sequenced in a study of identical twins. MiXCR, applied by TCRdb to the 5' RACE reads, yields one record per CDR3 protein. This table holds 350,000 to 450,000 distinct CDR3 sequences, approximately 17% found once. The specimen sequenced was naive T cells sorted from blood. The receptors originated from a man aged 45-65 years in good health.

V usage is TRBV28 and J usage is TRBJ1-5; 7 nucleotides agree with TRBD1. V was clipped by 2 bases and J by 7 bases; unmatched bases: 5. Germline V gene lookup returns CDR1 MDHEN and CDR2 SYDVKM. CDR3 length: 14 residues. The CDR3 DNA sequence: TGTGCCAGCAGTTTACCCAGGGGGGCACAGCCCCAGCATTTT. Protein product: CASSLPRGAQPQHF.

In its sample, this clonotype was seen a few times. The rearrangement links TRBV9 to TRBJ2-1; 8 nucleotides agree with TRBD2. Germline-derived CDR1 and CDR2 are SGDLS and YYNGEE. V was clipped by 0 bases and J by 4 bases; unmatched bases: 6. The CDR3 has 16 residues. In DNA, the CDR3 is TGTGCCAGCAGCGTAGGGGGACTAGGGGGTTACAATGAGCAGTTCTTC. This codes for CASSVGGLGGYNEQFF.

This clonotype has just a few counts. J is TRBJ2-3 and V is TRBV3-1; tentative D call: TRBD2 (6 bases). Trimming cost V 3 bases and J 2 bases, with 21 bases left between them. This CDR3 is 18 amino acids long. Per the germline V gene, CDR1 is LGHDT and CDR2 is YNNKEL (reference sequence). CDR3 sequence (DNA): TGTGCCAGCAGCCATTACGCCCTAGCGAAGGGCTACACAGATACGCAGTATTTT. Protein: CASSHYALAKGYTDTQYF.